One and the same sample provided the 11 T cell receptor beta chains below, sequenced in a study of memory CD4+ T cells and cytomegalovirus serostatus. Single viable CD3+CD4+CD8-CD45RO+ cells were sorted as the memory CD4+ T cells. Sequencing used immunoSEQ multiplex PCR; TCRdb keeps in-frame clones, though not all of them. The sample shows about 39,000 clones, 60% to 85% of them seen only once. Sequencing was performed on memory CD4+ T cells from blood. The receptor source for this set is an adult in good health and CMV-seronegative.

The V and J genes are TRBV5-6 and TRBJ1-6, with D uncertain. The V end was cut by 0 bases, the J end by 2 bases, with 12 bases between. CDR1 is SGHDT, CDR2 YYEEEE, per germline. The CDR3 length is 17 residues. DNA for the CDR3: TGTGCCAGCAGCTTGGAAGCGGGGAGCCCCTATAATTCACCCCTCCACTTT. Protein: CASSLEAGSPYNSPLHF.

The count of this clone is one. The chain combines TRBV12-5 with TRBJ1-6; D is ambiguous. The length of the CDR3 is 15 residues. V gave up 4 bases and J gave up 4 bases, with 11 bases separating them. Germline lookup yields CDR1 LGHNT and CDR2 FRNRAP. CDR3 protein: CASGSFQSYNSPLHF. DNA of the CDR3: TGTGCTAGTGGTTCCTTCCAATCGTATAATTCACCCCTCCACTTT.

This clone was detected once. The rearrangement joins TRBV5-4 to TRBJ1-2; D is possibly TRBD1 (6 bases). With 4 bases removed from V and 6 bases from J, the gap between germline ends came to 16 bases. The CDR3 runs 14 residues. Germline V lookup: CDR1 SGHNT, CDR2 YYREEE (reference sequence). The DNA of the CDR3 is TGTGCCAGCAGCCAATATGACAGGCGACATGGCTACACCTTC. Residues: CASSQYDRRHGYTF.

The chain employs TRBV28 and TRBJ1-2, with TRBD1 matching 8 bases. V was clipped by 5 bases and J by 3 bases; unmatched bases: 8. This CDR3 is built from 15 residues. The germline V gene encodes CDR1 MDHEN and CDR2 SYDVKM. CDR3 DNA sequence: TGTGCCAGCAGTCCATCGTCGACAGGGGACTATGGCTACACCTTC. Its translation: CASSPSSTGDYGYTF.

This clone was detected only once. The chain carries TRBV2 and TRBJ2-5; possibly TRBD1 or TRBD2 for D (5 bases each). CDR3 length: 15 amino acids. V dropped 7 bases and J dropped 4 bases, with 19 bases sitting between them. Germline values: CDR1 SNHLY, CDR2 FYNNEI. CDR3 in amino acids: CASNGRGTVGETQYF. DNA for the CDR3: TGTGCCAGCAACGGAAGAGGGACGGTCGGAGAGACCCAGTACTTC. The complete variable domain, with remaining parts taken from reference TRBV2 and TRBJ2-5, reads EPEVTQTPSHQVTQMGQEVILRCVPISNHLYFYWYRQILGQKVEFLVSFYNNEISEKSEIFDDQFSVERPDGSNFTLKIRSTKLEDSAMYFCASNGRGTVGETQYFGPGTRLLVL.

The chain recombines TRBV6-6 with TRBJ2-3; D is unresolved. Germline values: CDR1 MNHNY, CDR2 SVGAGI (reference sequence). The CDR3 is made up of 13 amino acids. Trimming took 4 bases from V and 1 from J, leaving 6 bases between them. The CDR3 DNA sequence: TGTGCCAGCAGTTCTTATCGCACAGATACGCAGTATTTT. Protein: CASSSYRTDTQYF.

This clone appeared a single time. The V call is TRBV2, the J call TRBJ1-2; 9 nucleotides agree with TRBD1. Germline V gives CDR1 SNHLY, CDR2 FYNNEI. The CDR3 has 14 residues. The V segment lost 6 bases and the J segment 8 bases; nucleotides outside the gene matches: 10. The CDR3 protein is CASSAGQGGVGYTF. The DNA of the CDR3 is TGTGCCAGCAGCGCGGGACAGGGAGGTGTCGGCTACACCTTC.

The CDR3 DNA sequence: TGTGCCAGCAAACTGGGGAACTATGGCTACACCTTC. Encoded protein: CASKLGNYGYTF. The chain links TRBV6-6 to TRBJ1-2; D not resolved. The CDR3 consists of 12 residues. From germline, CDR1 is MNHNY and CDR2 SVGAGI (reference sequence). The germline V and J ends were trimmed by 7 bases and 2 bases, with 8 bases remaining between them.

This clone was seen more than once but under ten times. This chain connects TRBV30 to TRBJ1-2; D is uncertain. The CDR3 sequence is 11 residues long. Germline V gene lookup returns CDR1 GTSNPN and CDR2 SVGIG (reference sequence). Trimming shortened V by 2 bases and J by 4 bases, and 5 bases separated the two germline ends. The CDR3 DNA is TGTGCCTGGAGTCTTTCCTATGGCTACACCTTC. Amino acid sequence: CAWSLSYGYTF.

V gene TRBV7-3 combines with J gene TRBJ2-2; perhaps TRBD1 as D (5 bases). Germline assignment: CDR1 SGHTA and CDR2 FQGTGA. V lost 2 bases to trimming and J lost 6 bases, with 16 bases between them. This CDR3 region has 16 residues. The CDR3 sequence is CASSLPGRESAGELFF. CDR3 coding DNA: TGTGCCAGCAGCTTACCGGGCAGGGAATCTGCCGGGGAGCTGTTTTTT.

The chain links TRBV5-6 to TRBJ1-4; 8 nucleotides match TRBD1. Trimming at V came to 5 bases and at J to 6 bases, leaving 9 bases not matched to a gene. Germline V CDR1 and CDR2: SGHDT, YYEEEE. CDR3 length: 15 amino acids. CDR3 DNA: TGTGCCAGCAGTTCCTACAGGGGGGTGGATGAAAAACTGTTTTTT. It translates to CASSSYRGVDEKLFF.